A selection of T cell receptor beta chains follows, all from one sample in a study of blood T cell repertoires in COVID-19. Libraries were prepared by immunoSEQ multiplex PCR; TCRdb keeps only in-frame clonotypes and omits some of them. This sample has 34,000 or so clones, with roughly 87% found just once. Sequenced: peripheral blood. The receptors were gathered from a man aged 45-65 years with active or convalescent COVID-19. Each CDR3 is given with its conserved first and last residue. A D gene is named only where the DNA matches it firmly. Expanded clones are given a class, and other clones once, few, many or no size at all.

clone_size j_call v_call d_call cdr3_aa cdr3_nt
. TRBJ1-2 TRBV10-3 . CAISDLGGGPFGYTF TGTGCCATCAGTGATTTGGGGGGGGGCCCCTTTGGCTACACCTTC
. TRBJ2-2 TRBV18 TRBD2 CASSPGAGGPVTGELFF TGTGCCAGCTCACCTGGAGCGGGAGGGCCGGTGACCGGGGAGCTGTTTTTT
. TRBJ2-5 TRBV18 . CASSPLGRGETQYF TGTGCCAGCTCACCACTCGGCAGGGGAGAGACCCAGTACTTC
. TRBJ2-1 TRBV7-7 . CASSLGRTQGNSYNEQFF TGTGCCAGCAGCTTAGGGCGTACACAGGGTAACTCCTACAATGAGCAGTTCTTC
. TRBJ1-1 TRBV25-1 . CASSWSGTEAFF TGTGCCAGCAGTTGGTCGGGCACTGAAGCTTTCTTT
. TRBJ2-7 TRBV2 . CASTRGGTRSYEQYF TGTGCCAGCACCCGAGGTGGCACCCGCTCCTACGAGCAGTACTTC
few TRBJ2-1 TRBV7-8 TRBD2 CASSTLAGVYNEQFF TGTGCCAGCAGCACACTAGCGGGAGTCTACAATGAGCAGTTCTTC
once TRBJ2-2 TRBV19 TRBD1 CASRLGQGRTGELFF TGTGCCAGTAGACTGGGACAGGGGAGGACCGGGGAGCTGTTTTTT
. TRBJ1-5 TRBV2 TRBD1 CASRKGQDNQPQHF TGTGCCAGCAGGAAGGGACAGGACAATCAGCCCCAGCATTTT
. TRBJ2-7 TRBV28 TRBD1 CAIHSGTEFTYEQYF TGTGCCATCCACTCCGGGACAGAGTTTACCTACGAGCAGTACTTC
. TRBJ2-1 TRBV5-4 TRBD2 CASSSTSGTYNEQFF TGTGCCAGCAGCTCGACTAGCGGAACCTACAATGAGCAGTTCTTC
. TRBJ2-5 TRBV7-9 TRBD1 CASSFFTGGQETQYF TGTGCCAGCAGCTTTTTCACAGGGGGACAAGAGACCCAGTACTTC
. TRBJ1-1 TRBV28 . CASSLAGAVDTEAFF TGTGCCAGCAGTCTCGCGGGGGCAGTGGACACTGAAGCTTTCTTT
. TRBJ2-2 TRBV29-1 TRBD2 CSVAGTSRSGTGELFF TGCAGCGTCGCGGGGACTAGCCGCTCGGGCACCGGGGAGCTGTTTTTT
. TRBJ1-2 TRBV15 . CATSSTGSHGYTF TGTGCCACCAGCAGTACAGGGAGCCATGGCTACACCTTC
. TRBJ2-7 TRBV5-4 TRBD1 CASSIGTGYIYEQYF TGTGCCAGCAGCATAGGGACAGGGTATATCTACGAGCAGTACTTC
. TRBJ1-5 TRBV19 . CASSPTPPQGGNQPQHF TGTGCCAGTAGTCCGACCCCTCCACAGGGTGGCAATCAGCCCCAGCATTTT
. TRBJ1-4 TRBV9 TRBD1 CASSVEEGQGEKLFF TGTGCCAGCAGCGTAGAGGAGGGACAGGGTGAAAAACTGTTTTTT
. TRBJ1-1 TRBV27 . CASVRVEAFF TGTGCCAGCGTCCGGGTTGAAGCTTTCTTT
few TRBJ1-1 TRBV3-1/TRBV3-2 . CASSQDIAGEAFF TGTGCCAGCAGCCAAGATATTGCAGGGGAAGCTTTCTTT
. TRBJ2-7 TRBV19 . CASSASISYEQYF TGTGCCAGTAGTGCCAGTATTTCCTACGAGCAGTACTTC
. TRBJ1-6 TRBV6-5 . CASSYSRTRPLHF TGTGCCAGCAGTTACTCGAGAACCCGTCCCCTCCACTTT
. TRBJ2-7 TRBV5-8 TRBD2 CASSSLPGLARTIAYEQYF TGTGCCAGCAGCTCGCTACCGGGACTAGCGAGGACTATTGCCTACGAGCAGTACTTC
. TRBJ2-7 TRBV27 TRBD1 CASSLKPGGYEQYF TGTGCCAGCAGTTTAAAGCCAGGGGGCTACGAGCAGTACTTC
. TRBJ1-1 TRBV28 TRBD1 CASIDRGHTEAFF TGTGCCAGCATAGACAGGGGGCACACTGAAGCTTTCTTT
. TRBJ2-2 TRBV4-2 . CASSQDLRENTGELFF TGTGCCAGCAGCCAAGATTTGCGGGAGAACACCGGGGAGCTGTTTTTT
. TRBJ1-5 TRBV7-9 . CASSRGGGSQPQHF TGTGCCAGCAGCCGAGGGGGAGGGAGTCAGCCCCAGCATTTT
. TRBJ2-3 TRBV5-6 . CASSFGLGGTDTQYF TGTGCCAGCAGCTTCGGACTAGGGGGGACAGATACGCAGTATTTT
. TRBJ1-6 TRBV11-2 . CASRLPFREGLDSPLHF TGTGCCAGCAGACTCCCCTTCAGGGAAGGCTTGGATTCACCCCTCCACTTT
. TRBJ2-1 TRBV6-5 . CASSSLASAYNEQFF TGTGCCAGCAGTTCCCTAGCGTCCGCCTACAATGAGCAGTTCTTC
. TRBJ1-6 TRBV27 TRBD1 CASSFQDRPNSPLHF TGTGCCAGCAGTTTTCAGGACAGGCCCAATTCACCCCTCCACTTT
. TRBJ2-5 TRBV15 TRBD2 CATSSGLAGSRETQYF TGTGCCACCAGCAGCGGACTAGCGGGATCTAGAGAGACCCAGTACTTC
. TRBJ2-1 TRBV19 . CASSIFAGTYNEQFF TGTGCCAGTAGTATTTTTGCGGGAACCTACAATGAGCAGTTCTTC
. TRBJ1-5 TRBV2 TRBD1 CASSEGWTGNQPQHF TGTGCCAGCAGTGAAGGTTGGACAGGGAATCAGCCCCAGCATTTT
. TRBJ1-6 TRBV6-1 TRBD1 CASSEAGTGGSPLHF TGTGCCAGCAGTGAAGCGGGGACAGGGGGTTCACCCCTCCACTTT
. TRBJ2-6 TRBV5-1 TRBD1 CASSRTGTWGANVLTF TGCGCCAGCAGCAGGACAGGGACGTGGGGGGCCAACGTCCTGACTTTC
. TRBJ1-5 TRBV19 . CASSIGAWSNQPQHF TGTGCCAGTAGTATAGGTGCGTGGAGCAATCAGCCCCAGCATTTT
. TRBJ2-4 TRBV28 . CASSFSPKLAKNIQYF TGTGCCAGCTCCTTTAGCCCCAAATTAGCCAAAAACATTCAGTACTTC
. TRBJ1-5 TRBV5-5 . CASSLDSDSYQPQHF TGTGCCAGCAGCTTGGACTCCGACAGTTATCAGCCCCAGCATTTT
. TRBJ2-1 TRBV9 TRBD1 CASSVTGQGYNEQFF TGTGCCAGCAGCGTAACGGGACAGGGTTACAATGAGCAGTTCTTC
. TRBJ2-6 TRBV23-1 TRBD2 CASPDRPGTSGRGANVLTF TGCGCCAGCCCGGACAGGCCTGGGACTAGCGGGCGTGGGGCCAACGTCCTGACTTTC
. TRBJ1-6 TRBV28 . CASHPTGTYSPLHF TGTGCCAGCCACCCTACAGGGACGTATTCACCCCTCCACTTT
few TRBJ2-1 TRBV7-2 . CASSLWRADNEQFF TGTGCCAGCAGCTTATGGAGGGCGGACAATGAGCAGTTCTTC
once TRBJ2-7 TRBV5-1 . CASSFGGASGEQYF TGCGCCAGCAGCTTTGGGGGGGCGTCCGGAGAGCAGTACTTC
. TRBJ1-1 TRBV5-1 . CASSLGAGANTEAFF TGCGCCAGCAGCTTGGGGGCAGGGGCGAACACTGAAGCTTTCTTT
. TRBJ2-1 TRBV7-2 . CASSLDRYNEQFF TGTGCCAGCAGCTTAGACCGGTACAATGAGCAGTTCTTC